These 17 T cell receptor beta chains were sequenced from one sample in a study of T-cell reconstitution after alpha-beta-depleted transplantation in children. Unique molecular identifiers tagged the TCRbeta library. From the PCR reads, TCRdb called clonotypes with MiXCR, one entry per CDR3 protein. Here the sample spans 900,000 or so distinct CDR3 sequences, 15% to 20% being singletons. The sequencing here drew on PBMCs, mostly from graft donor cells, taken 360 days after TCRalphabeta/CD19-depleted stem cell transplant. Every receptor here comes from a male patient under 18 who had a stem cell transplant for acute lymphoblastic leukemia, so the T cells may come from the graft donor.

This clonotype has at least ten counts. The rearrangement uses TRBV11-1 and TRBJ2-3; 7 positions agree with TRBD1. V shed 3 bases and J 0 bases; nucleotides not matched to a gene: 15. CDR3 length equals 19 residues. From germline, CDR1 is SGHAT and CDR2 FQDESV (reference sequence). The DNA of the CDR3 is TGTGCCAGCAGCTTCCCCGGGACAGTCGACTTATCTAGCACAGATACGCAGTATTTT. It codes for CASSFPGTVDLSSTDTQYF.

The CDR3, as DNA: TGCAGCGTTGAATGGCGGAACACCGGGGAGCTGTTTTTT. This translates into CSVEWRNTGELFF. The chain employs TRBV29-1 and TRBJ2-2; D remains ambiguous. The germline CDR1 and CDR2 sequences are SQVTM and ANQGSEA. This CDR3 region has 13 residues. V lost 2 bases, J lost 1 base, and 5 bases lay in between.

This clonotype was seen only a few times. The CDR3 loop reads CASSLKSVGGDTQYF. CDR3 sequence (DNA): TGTGCCAGCAGCTTAAAGTCGGTCGGTGGGGATACGCAGTATTTT. The rearrangement joins TRBV7-3 to TRBJ2-3; D ambiguous. Germline-derived CDR1 and CDR2 are SGHTA and FQGTGA. The CDR3 consists of 15 residues. The V end was cut by 1 base, the J end by 6 bases, with 14 bases between.

This chain joins TRBV5-8 and TRBJ2-5; no clear D. Germline V gene data show CDR1 as SGHTS and CDR2 as YDEGEE. The CDR3 runs 15 residues. V shed 4 bases and J shed 7 bases, with 20 bases lying between them. The DNA for the CDR3 is TGTGCCAGCAGCCCTTCCCCAGTGTCCCAGATGACCCAGTACTTC. It codes for CASSPSPVSQMTQYF.

This clonotype was found a few times. The J gene is TRBJ2-2, the V gene TRBV5-5, with no clear D. The CDR3 is made up of 16 amino acids. V was clipped by 4 bases and J by 2 bases, with 15 bases between them. Germline V gene data show CDR1 as SGHKS and CDR2 as YYEKEE (reference sequence). The CDR3 reads CASSTSQMLNTGELFF. CDR3 sequence (DNA): TGTGCCAGCAGCACGTCCCAGATGTTAAACACCGGGGAGCTGTTTTTT.

This clonotype came up many times. V usage is TRBV29-1 and J usage is TRBJ2-7, with D perhaps being TRBD1 or TRBD2 (5 bases each). Germline V CDR1 and CDR2: SQVTM, ANQGSEA. The CDR3 is made up of 14 amino acids. The germline V and J ends were trimmed by 0 bases and 9 bases, with 18 bases remaining between them. This chain's CDR3 is CSVEDQVRAGGQYF. In DNA, the CDR3 is TGCAGCGTTGAAGATCAGGTCCGCGCTGGGGGGCAGTACTTC.

The J gene is TRBJ2-1, the V gene TRBV20-1; TRBD2 agrees at 11 bases. Germline-derived CDR1 and CDR2 are DFQATT and SNEGSKA (reference sequence). V shed 5 bases and J 8 bases; nucleotides not matched to a gene: 14. This CDR3 contains 16 residues. The CDR3 is CSAEFLLAGGGYEQFF. For the CDR3, the DNA is TGCAGTGCTGAATTTCTCCTAGCGGGAGGAGGCTATGAGCAGTTCTTC.

The chain recombines TRBV28 with TRBJ2-7; TRBD2 might be the D (6 bases). The CDR3 has 13 amino acids. The V end was cut by 10 bases, the J end by 4 bases, with 17 bases between. Germline values: CDR1 MDHEN, CDR2 SYDVKM. CDR3 residues: CATHSGSKYEQYF. CDR3 nucleotides: TGTGCCACCCATTCCGGGAGTAAGTACGAGCAGTACTTC. Full variable domain (rest looked up from reference TRBV28 and TRBJ2-7): DVKVTQSSRYLVKRTGEKVFLECVQDMDHENMFWYRQDPGLGLRLIYFSYDVKMKEKGDIPEGYSVSREKKERFSLILESASTNQTSMYLCATHSGSKYEQYFGPGTRLTVT.

This clonotype has only a few counts. The chain couples TRBV20-1 to TRBJ2-1; a possible D gene is TRBD2 (5 bases). CDR3 length: 13 residues. Germline loops: CDR1 DFQATT, CDR2 SNEGSKA (reference sequence). Trimming removed 6 bases at V and 4 bases at J, with 13 bases between. The CDR3 spells CSAPDLLYNEQFF. Written as DNA, the CDR3 is TGCAGTGCACCGGACTTGCTATACAATGAGCAGTTCTTC.

V usage is TRBV29-1 and J usage is TRBJ2-1, with 7 bases identical to TRBD2. This CDR3 contains 15 residues. Germline assignment: CDR1 SQVTM and CDR2 ANQGSEA. V was clipped by 4 bases and J by 4 bases; unmatched bases: 10. CDR3 DNA: TGCAGCGTTGGGGCGGGGCTAGCGGTATACAATGAGCAGTTCTTC. This gives the protein CSVGAGLAVYNEQFF.

The table lists this clonotype with a few counts. The V call is TRBV28, the J call TRBJ1-2; 8 bases are shared with TRBD1. The CDR3 is made up of 13 amino acids. The germline CDR1 and CDR2 sequences are MDHEN and SYDVKM. The ends lost 7 bases at V and 5 bases at J; junction bases unmatched: 6. The CDR3 DNA sequence: TGTGCCAGCAACACGGACAGGGAGTATGGCTACACCTTC. Translating gives CASNTDREYGYTF.

J is TRBJ1-4 and V is TRBV12-5; D perhaps matches TRBD1 (5 bases). V was shortened by 5 bases and J by 7 bases, with 17 bases between the two germline ends. This CDR3 is built from 15 residues. Germline V gives CDR1 LGHNT, CDR2 FRNRAP. This chain's CDR3 is CASGGTKGYGEKLFF. CDR3 coding DNA: TGTGCTAGTGGTGGGACTAAGGGGTACGGTGAAAAACTGTTTTTT.

This clonotype has just a few counts. This chain links TRBV7-6 with TRBJ2-1, with no clear D. The CDR3 extends over 15 amino acids. Per the germline V gene, CDR1 is SGHVS and CDR2 is FNYEAQ. Trimming cost V 1 base and J 2 bases, with 9 bases left between them. The CDR3 loop reads CASSLDILPYNEQFF. The CDR3 region has the DNA TGTGCCAGCAGCTTAGATATATTACCCTACAATGAGCAGTTCTTC.

The gene calls are TRBV4-1 and TRBJ2-7, with TRBD1 as a possible D gene (6 bases). The germline CDR1 and CDR2 sequences are MGHRA and YSYEKL. The CDR3 has 17 amino acids. V was clipped by 3 bases and J by 2 bases, with 20 bases between them. DNA of the CDR3: TGCGCCAGCAGCCACCCCCGGGACGGACAGAAGCCCTACGAGCAGTACTTC. Protein sequence: CASSHPRDGQKPYEQYF.

This clonotype has a count of ten or more. The CDR3 DNA follows: TGCAGCGTTGAATCAGGAGCTGGGGCCAACGTCCTGACTTTC. It yields the protein CSVESGAGANVLTF. The V and J genes are TRBV29-1 and TRBJ2-6; D uncertain. The ends were cut back, 2 bases at V and 2 bases at J, with 7 bases in the middle. This CDR3 has 14 residues. Germline V gives CDR1 SQVTM, CDR2 ANQGSEA.

This clonotype was seen only a few times. V is TRBV18 and J is TRBJ2-3, with 10 bases identical to TRBD2. This CDR3 spans 15 amino acids. After removal of 5 bases from V and 4 bases from J, the junction contained 6 bases not matched to a gene. Germline V gene data show CDR1 as KGHSH and CDR2 as LQKENI. The CDR3 sequence is CASSTSGTRADTQYF. The CDR3 DNA reads TGTGCCAGCTCAACTAGCGGGACGAGGGCAGATACGCAGTATTTT.

This clonotype has ten or more counts. This chain connects TRBV29-1 to TRBJ2-1, with TRBD2 identical over 9 bases. Germline V gene sequence: CDR1 SQVTM, CDR2 ANQGSEA. The CDR3 length is 15 residues. The V gene end was trimmed by 1 base and the J gene end by 4 bases; junction bases not matched to a gene: 5. CDR3 in amino acids: CSVEGTSDRYNEQFF. The CDR3 nucleotides are TGCAGCGTTGAAGGGACTAGCGACCGATACAATGAGCAGTTCTTC.